The 6 T cell receptor beta chains given below trace back to one sample, sequenced in a study of blood T cell repertoires in COVID-19. Produced via immunoSEQ multiplex PCR; TCRdb's table is partial and in-frame only. This table has fewer than 350,000 clones, about 91% appearing once. Sample: peripheral blood. The receptors come from a man aged 25 to 40 with COVID-19, enrolled during active disease.

J is TRBJ1-2 and V is TRBV6-5, with 7 bases that match TRBD1. V trimming: 4 bases; J trimming: 5 bases; junction bases outside the gene matches: 7. Germline CDR1 reads MNHEY; CDR2 reads SVGAGI. This CDR3 contains 14 residues. The CDR3 sequence: CASSSQDRNYGYTF. The CDR3 bases are TGTGCCAGCAGTTCTCAGGACAGGAATTATGGCTACACCTTC.

This chain uses TRBV28 with TRBJ2-1, with 7 bases aligning to TRBD2. The V segment lost 6 bases and the J segment 9 bases; nucleotides outside the gene matches: 14. Per the germline V gene, CDR1 is MDHEN and CDR2 is SYDVKM. CDR3 length: 15 amino acids. CDR3 protein: CASRFRDYLHAEQFF. The CDR3 nucleotides read TGTGCCAGCAGATTCCGGGACTACTTACATGCTGAGCAGTTCTTC.

V gene TRBV11-2 combines with J gene TRBJ1-5; D may be TRBD1 (6 bases). Per the germline V gene, CDR1 is SGHAT and CDR2 is FQNNGV. V shed 1 base and J shed 5 bases, with 15 bases lying between them. The CDR3 sequence is 16 residues long. CDR3 amino acids: CASSLGLLGGDQPQHF. In DNA, the CDR3 is TGTGCCAGCAGCTTAGGTTTATTAGGGGGTGATCAGCCCCAGCATTTT.

The chain links TRBV19 to TRBJ2-5; weak D call: TRBD2 (7 bases). Germline values: CDR1 LNHDA, CDR2 SQIVND (reference sequence). Trimming left V 5 bases short and J 5 bases short, with 18 bases between. This CDR3 contains 15 residues. In DNA, the CDR3 is TGTGCCAGTAGTGGAGGGGGAGGGGTGGCGGAGACCCAGTACTTC. Amino acid sequence: CASSGGGGVAETQYF.

The chain carries TRBV6-2 or TRBV6-3 and TRBJ1-5; D is unresolved. CDR1 and CDR2 (germline): MNHEY, SVGEGT. V was trimmed by 0 bases and J by 7 bases, leaving 7 bases between them. There are 13 residues in the CDR3. The CDR3 nucleotides read TGTGCCAGCAGTTACTCCTCGCGGCAGCCCCAGCATTTT. It is translated as CASSYSSRQPQHF.

The rearrangement links TRBV7-6 to TRBJ1-5, with a tentative D call TRBD1 (5 bases). This CDR3 has 16 residues. CDR1 SGHVS and CDR2 FNYEAQ come from the germline V gene. With 5 bases removed from V and 9 bases from J, the gap between germline ends came to 23 bases. DNA of the CDR3: TGTGCCAGCAGCCAAGATCAGGGACTCGGGGGAGCGCCCCAGCATTTT. Amino acids: CASSQDQGLGGAPQHF. Combining the CDR3 with reference TRBV7-6 and TRBJ1-5 gives the whole variable domain GAGVSQSPRYKVTKRGQDVALRCDPISGHVSLYWYRQALGQGPEFLTYFNYEAQQDKSGLPNDRFSAERPEGSISTLTIQRTEQRDSAMYRCASSQDQGLGGAPQHFGDGTRLSIL.